This TCR beta chain came from a study of blood T cells in healthy people across ages. Losses at the gene ends were 5 bases for V and 3 bases for J; bases not matched to a gene: 10. CDR1 SEHNR and CDR2 FQNEAQ come from the germline V gene (reference sequence). The CDR3 sequence is 15 residues long. The use of a sample-barcoded 5' primer and a J-beta primer mix characterized a second PCR of about 7 to 12 cycles. TCRdb passed the 5' RACE reads through MiXCR, listing each CDR3 protein once. The sample records around 800,000 distinct CDR3 sequences, approximately 65% being singletons. Study-wide results and caveats: Naive T cell percentage strongly correlated with TCR beta diversity. Long-lived and aged donors differed, with more naive CD4+ cells and higher diversity in the long-lived.

As for this clonotype: Its antigen is unknown.

Every sample yielded at least 6.5 million isolated PBMCs. The receptor was isolated from a man between 25 and 39 years old in good health. The rearrangement links TRBV7-9 to TRBJ2-7, with TRBD2 identical over 7 bases. Input material: blood. CDR3 DNA sequence: TGTGCCAGCAGCCCAAGGTCCGGGAGGAACTACGAGCAGTACTTC. This translates into CASSPRSGRNYEQYF.